The present entry profiles one T cell receptor (beta chain) with its context. The sample belongs to a study of shared T cell receptors in the human thymus. V dropped 0 bases and J dropped 6 bases, with 18 bases sitting between them. This CDR3 has 16 amino acids. Germline V gene sequence: CDR1 SGHAT, CDR2 FQNNGV. Sequencing used immunoSEQ multiplex PCR; TCRdb keeps in-frame clones, though not all of them. The table lists hundreds of thousands of clones, around 82% of them singletons, with 0.01% to 0.015% in the top ten. This sample also belongs to another study, concerning human thymus T cells. That source notes: Gene usage (both V and J) appeared biased in thymic and blood repertoires.

The receptor was derived from a boy younger than two with a congenital heart defect. The chain has TRBV11-2 and TRBJ2-7; tentatively, D is TRBD2 (7 bases). Sample: thymocytes. CDR3 protein: CASSLDSAGAPLEQYF. CDR3 DNA sequence: TGTGCCAGCAGCTTAGATTCGGCGGGGGCTCCTCTCGAGCAGTACTTC.